Below, 27 T cell receptor beta chains from the same sample are listed, as sequenced in a study of Ad26.COV2.S vaccination and SARS-CoV-2 variants. The treatment denotes: roughly 18 received Ad26.COV2.S at low or high dose, single or two shots; about 5 received placebo; per-sample allocation not given. Specimen acquisition occurred on day 63 following the initial vaccine or placebo injection. Clones were read by immunoSEQ multiplex PCR, and TCRdb kept only the in-frame ones, dropping some. The sample shows approximately 480,000 clones, around 88% of them seen only once. Sample: peripheral blood, taken in a trial of Ad26.COV2.S vaccine versus placebo. The receptors derive from a person between 18 and 65 years old who received the Ad26.COV2.S COVID-19 vaccine or a placebo.

About this clone: The sample carries other DNA sequences with the same CDR3. The V gene is TRBV11-2, the J gene TRBJ1-1; 8 positions match TRBD1. The V segment lost 5 bases and the J segment 1 base; nucleotides outside the gene matches: 6. Germline V gene data show CDR1 as SGHAT and CDR2 as FQNNGV. CDR3 length equals 15 residues. CDR3: CASSPRTGRNTEAFF. The CDR3 DNA is TGTGCCAGCAGCCCTAGGACAGGGAGGAACACTGAAGCTTTCTTT.

The chain recombines TRBV13 with TRBJ2-1; TRBD2 agrees at 8 bases. This CDR3 is 14 amino acids long. Germline CDR1 and CDR2: PRHDT and FYEKMQ (reference sequence). The ends lost 2 bases at V and 9 bases at J; junction bases unmatched: 6. CDR3 protein: CASSLLGTRGEQFF. CDR3 bases: TGTGCCAGCAGCTTACTTGGGACTAGAGGTGAGCAGTTCTTC. Supplemented by reference TRBV13 and TRBJ2-1, the full variable domain reads AAGVIQSPRHLIKEKRETATLKCYPIPRHDTVYWYQQGPGQDPQFLISFYEKMQSDKGSIPDRFSAQQFSDYHSELNMSSLELGDSALYFCASSLLGTRGEQFFGPGTRLTVL.

The V and J genes are TRBV19 and TRBJ1-1, with D hard to call. The CDR3 extends over 14 amino acids. V was shortened by 5 bases and J by 5 bases, with 15 bases between the two germline ends. Germline CDR1 and CDR2: LNHDA and SQIVND (reference sequence). The CDR3 protein is CASSPADRGTEAFF. CDR3 bases: TGTGCCAGTAGTCCCGCTGACCGAGGAACTGAAGCTTTCTTT. Looking up the rest from reference TRBV19 and TRBJ1-1 gives the full variable domain: DGGITQSPKYLFRKEGQNVTLSCEQNLNHDAMYWYRQDPGQGLRLIYYSQIVNDFQKGDIAEGYSVSREKKESFPLTVTSAQKNPTAFYLCASSPADRGTEAFFGQGTRLTVV.

This rearrangement joins TRBV5-5 to TRBJ1-4; a possible D gene is TRBD1 (6 bases). The CDR3 has 19 amino acids. The V end lost 4 bases, the J end lost 0 bases, and 22 bases lay between the germline ends. The V gene's germline CDR1 is SGHKS and CDR2 YYEKEE (reference sequence). CDR3 in amino acids: CASSPSLVQGLTTNEKLFF. Here the CDR3 DNA reads TGTGCCAGCAGCCCCTCCTTGGTACAGGGCCTTACAACTAATGAAAAACTGTTTTTT.

The chain uses TRBV7-9 and TRBJ2-3; either TRBD1 or TRBD2 may supply D (5 bases each). The germline CDR1 and CDR2 sequences are SEHNR and FQNEAQ (reference sequence). The ends were cut back, 4 bases at V and 2 bases at J, with 19 bases in the middle. CDR3 size: 17 residues. This CDR3 is CASSSSGRVGNTDTQYF. In DNA form, the CDR3 reads TGTGCCAGCAGCTCCTCGGGCAGGGTCGGGAACACAGATACGCAGTATTTT.

The chain couples TRBV5-4 to TRBJ2-1, with D possibly matching TRBD1 (7 bases). Trimming took off 8 bases at V and 3 bases at J, with 12 bases between the two ends. The CDR3 length is 13 residues. Germline loops: CDR1 SGHNT, CDR2 YYREEE (reference sequence). The CDR3 reads CASRQGLYNEQFF. The CDR3 DNA reads as TGTGCCAGTAGACAGGGACTCTACAATGAGCAGTTCTTC.

The V and J genes are TRBV11-2 and TRBJ2-2, with 9 bases that match TRBD2. CDR1 and CDR2 from the germline V gene are SGHAT and FQNNGV. This CDR3 has 18 amino acids. Trimming cost V 3 bases and J 0 bases; bases outside gene matches: 8. The CDR3 loop reads CASSLGDRLAANTGELFF. DNA for the CDR3: TGTGCCAGCAGCTTGGGGGATCGACTAGCGGCGAACACCGGGGAGCTGTTTTTT.

V is TRBV7-8 and J is TRBJ1-1; D gene ambiguous. V was shortened by 5 bases and J by 1 base, with 11 bases between the two germline ends. The germline V gene encodes CDR1 SGHVS and CDR2 FQNEAQ. The CDR3 contains 14 residues. CDR3: CASSRDRTNTEAFF. The DNA for the CDR3 is TGTGCCAGCAGCCGCGACCGGACGAACACTGAAGCTTTCTTT.

The chain joins TRBV3-1 (or the pseudogene TRBV3-2) to TRBJ2-2; the match to TRBD2 covers 7 bases. V gave up 1 base and J gave up 7 bases; unmatched junction bases: 3. This CDR3 spans 14 amino acids. Germline values: CDR1 LGHDT, CDR2 YNNKEL (reference sequence). Here the CDR3 DNA reads TGTGCCAGCAGCCAAGGGGCGGGGGTCGGGGAGCTGTTTTTT. It codes for CASSQGAGVGELFF.

The chain links TRBV30 to TRBJ1-1; no clear D. This CDR3 comprises 16 residues. V shed 6 bases and J shed 1 base, with 21 bases lying between them. CDR1 GTSNPN and CDR2 SVGIG come from the germline V gene (reference sequence). CDR3 in DNA: TGTGCCTGCCCTCGACGGCAGGCCCTAGGGAACACTGAAGCTTTCTTT. Protein product: CACPRRQALGNTEAFF.

The rearrangement uses TRBV24-1 and TRBJ2-4; TRBD2 matches at 8 bases. The trim removed 4 bases at V and 13 bases at J, leaving 8 bases unmatched. The germline CDR1 and CDR2 sequences are KGHDR and SFDVKD. The CDR3 has 13 residues. CDR3 sequence: CATSETGLATQYF. In DNA, the CDR3 is TGTGCCACCAGTGAAACCGGACTAGCAACCCAGTACTTC.

This chain connects TRBV9 to TRBJ1-1, with 8 nucleotides matching TRBD1. V lost 4 bases, J lost 5 bases, and 13 bases stayed unmatched. CDR1 and CDR2 (germline): SGDLS, YYNGEE. This CDR3 is 16 amino acids long. DNA for the CDR3: TGTGCCAGCAGCCCAACGGCAACAGGGGGTTGGACTGAAGCTTTCTTT. Its translation: CASSPTATGGWTEAFF.

The chain employs TRBV7-8 and TRBJ1-5; D possibly corresponds to TRBD1 (5 bases). CDR3 length equals 18 residues. CDR1 SGHVS and CDR2 FQNEAQ come from the germline V gene. Trimming took off 4 bases at V and 4 bases at J, with 23 bases between the two ends. The CDR3 sequence is CASSSLPPGQAANQPQHF. The CDR3 DNA is TGTGCCAGCAGCTCGCTACCGCCCGGACAAGCGGCAAATCAGCCCCAGCATTTT. The whole variable domain, remainder taken from reference TRBV7-8 and TRBJ1-5, is GAGVSQSPRYKVAKRGQDVALRCDPISGHVSLFWYQQALGQGPEFLTYFQNEAQLDKSGLPSDRFFAERPEGSVSTLKIQRTQQEDSAVYLCASSSLPPGQAANQPQHFGDGTRLSIL.

This clone was counted a single time. The V and J genes are TRBV5-4 and TRBJ1-2; D perhaps matches TRBD1 (6 bases). The CDR3 extends over 16 amino acids. V was shortened by 5 bases and J by 4 bases, with 21 bases between the two germline ends. The germline V gene has CDR1 SGHNT and CDR2 YYREEE (reference sequence). CDR3 residues: CASSPRIVGGAYGYTF. CDR3 nucleotides: TGTGCCAGCAGTCCGCGAATAGTGGGGGGGGCCTATGGCTACACCTTC. Drawing the rest from reference TRBV5-4 and TRBJ1-2, the complete variable domain is ETGVTQSPTHLIKTRGQQVTLRCSSQSGHNTVSWYQQALGQGPQFIFQYYREEENGRGNFPPRFSGLQFPNYSSELNVNALELDDSALYLCASSPRIVGGAYGYTFGSGTRLTVV.

The chain employs TRBV7-3 and TRBJ2-5; D is ambiguous. Trimming took 0 bases from V and 2 from J, leaving 7 bases between them. The germline gives CDR1 SGHTA, CDR2 FQGTGA. The CDR3 loop spans 14 amino acids. CDR3 amino acids: CASSLTGSQETQYF. The CDR3 DNA is TGTGCCAGCAGCTTAACGGGTTCACAAGAGACCCAGTACTTC. The full variable domain, with the rest looked up from reference TRBV7-3 and TRBJ2-5, is GAGVSQTPSNKVTEKGKYVELRCDPISGHTALYWYRQSLGQGPEFLIYFQGTGAADDSGLPNDRFFAVRPEGSVSTLKIQRTERGDSAVYLCASSLTGSQETQYFGPGTRLLVL.

DNA for the CDR3: TGTGCCACCAAATCCCGGGACTCTTCGAACACCGGGGAGCTGTTTTTT. Translated, it gives CATKSRDSSNTGELFF. The chain is built from TRBV19 and TRBJ2-2; D may be TRBD2 (6 bases). V dropped 10 bases and J dropped 0 bases, with 18 bases sitting between them. Per the germline V gene, CDR1 is LNHDA and CDR2 is SQIVND (reference sequence). The CDR3 spans 16 residues.

The rearrangement links TRBV5-4 to TRBJ2-3, with 7 bases aligning to TRBD2. Germline V gene lookup returns CDR1 SGHNT and CDR2 YYREEE (reference sequence). The junction had 3 bases not matched to a gene; V was cut back by 4 bases and J by 1 base. This CDR3 comprises 14 residues. As DNA, the CDR3 is TGTGCCAGCAGCAGGGAGGGCGGCACAGATACGCAGTATTTT. Amino acid sequence: CASSREGGTDTQYF.

This clone is a singleton in its sample. V and J are TRBV2 and TRBJ2-3; 11 bases map to TRBD2. The ends lost 2 bases at V and 4 bases at J; junction bases unmatched: 5. The germline V gene encodes CDR1 SNHLY and CDR2 FYNNEI. The CDR3 totals 16 residues. The chain's CDR3 is CASSESLAGGPDTQYF. Written as DNA, the CDR3 is TGTGCCAGCAGTGAATCCCTAGCGGGAGGACCAGATACGCAGTATTTT.

The V and J genes are TRBV21-1 and TRBJ1-2. TRBV21-1 represents a pseudogene. CDR3 length: 11 residues. The CDR3, as DNA: TGTGCCTCGCCGGGGCTCGGGGACTACACCTTC. Amino acid sequence: CASPGLGDYTF.

The V gene is TRBV28, the J gene TRBJ1-3; maybe TRBD1 (5 bases). Germline V lookup: CDR1 MDHEN, CDR2 SYDVKM. The CDR3 is made up of 15 amino acids. Trimming left V 10 bases short and J 0 bases short, with 16 bases between. CDR3 loop: CATRQTGSSGNTIYF. In nucleotides, the CDR3 is TGTGCCACCAGACAGACCGGCAGCTCTGGAAACACCATATATTTT. Full variable domain (outside the CDR3, taken from reference TRBV28 and TRBJ1-3): DVKVTQSSRYLVKRTGEKVFLECVQDMDHENMFWYRQDPGLGLRLIYFSYDVKMKEKGDIPEGYSVSREKKERFSLILESASTNQTSMYLCATRQTGSSGNTIYFGEGSWLTVV.

This rearrangement joins TRBV6-2 or TRBV6-3 to TRBJ2-2; the D gene is possibly TRBD1 (6 bases). The CDR3 has 15 amino acids. The germline V and J ends were trimmed by 1 base and 4 bases, with 10 bases remaining between them. Germline CDR1 MNHEY, CDR2 SVGEGT. CDR3 nucleotides: TGTGCCAGCAGTTACTTAGCACAGGGCACCGGGGAGCTGTTTTTT. Translated, it gives CASSYLAQGTGELFF.

This chain uses TRBV11-2 with TRBJ1-3, with D uncertain. Trimming cost V 4 bases and J 8 bases, with 21 bases left between them. Germline-derived CDR1 and CDR2 are SGHAT and FQNNGV. The length of the CDR3 is 16 residues. CDR3 loop: CASSSKRTHLRDTIYF. The DNA of the CDR3 is TGTGCCAGCAGCTCGAAACGGACTCACCTACGGGACACCATATATTTT.

V usage is TRBV7-3 and J usage is TRBJ2-5; maybe TRBD2 (5 bases). The CDR3 consists of 13 residues. V lost 5 bases to trimming and J lost 2 bases, with 9 bases between them. Germline assignment: CDR1 SGHTA and CDR2 FQGTGA. The CDR3 coding sequence is TGTGCCAGCAGCCGAGGGTCTCAAGAGACCCAGTACTTC. It is translated as CASSRGSQETQYF.

The chain is built from TRBV5-6 and TRBJ1-5; no reliable D call. The CDR3 is made up of 15 amino acids. V lost 4 bases, J lost 7 bases, and 18 bases lay in between. Germline V gene lookup returns CDR1 SGHDT and CDR2 YYEEEE. The DNA of the CDR3 is TGTGCCAGCAGCAACGGGGTGACCGCAGTGCAGCCCCAGCATTTT. Its protein product is CASSNGVTAVQPQHF. The full variable domain, with the rest looked up from reference TRBV5-6 and TRBJ1-5, is DAGVTQSPTHLIKTRGQQVTLRCSPKSGHDTVSWYQQALGQGPQFIFQYYEEEERQRGNFPDRFSGHQFPNYSSELNVNALLLGDSALYLCASSNGVTAVQPQHFGDGTRLSIL.

The chain employs TRBV11-2 and TRBJ2-3, with 8 bases matching TRBD2. Unmatched junction bases numbered 7, after V lost 1 base and J lost 4 bases. Germline lookup yields CDR1 SGHAT and CDR2 FQNNGV. CDR3 length: 16 amino acids. The CDR3 bases are TGTGCCAGCAGCTTAGGCACTAGCGGAATTTCAGATACGCAGTATTTT. This gives the protein CASSLGTSGISDTQYF.

This chain joins TRBV3-1 (or the pseudogene TRBV3-2) and TRBJ1-3; D is perhaps TRBD1 (5 bases). The germline CDR1 and CDR2 sequences are LGHDT and YNNKEL (reference sequence). Trimming removed 2 bases from V and 0 bases from J, with 14 bases in between. CDR3 length equals 17 residues. In DNA, the CDR3 is TGTGCCAGCAGCCAAACCATACGGGGCCGCTCTGGAAACACCATATATTTT. Translating it yields CASSQTIRGRSGNTIYF.

The chain joins TRBV7-8 to TRBJ2-7, with 9 bases identical to TRBD1. CDR1 and CDR2 from the germline V gene are SGHVS and FQNEAQ. The V segment lost 1 base and the J segment 2 bases; nucleotides outside the gene matches: 9. CDR3 length: 17 residues. The CDR3 region has the DNA TGTGCCAGCAGCTTAGGGAACGGACAGGGGATGGCCTACGAGCAGTACTTC. Translating gives CASSLGNGQGMAYEQYF.